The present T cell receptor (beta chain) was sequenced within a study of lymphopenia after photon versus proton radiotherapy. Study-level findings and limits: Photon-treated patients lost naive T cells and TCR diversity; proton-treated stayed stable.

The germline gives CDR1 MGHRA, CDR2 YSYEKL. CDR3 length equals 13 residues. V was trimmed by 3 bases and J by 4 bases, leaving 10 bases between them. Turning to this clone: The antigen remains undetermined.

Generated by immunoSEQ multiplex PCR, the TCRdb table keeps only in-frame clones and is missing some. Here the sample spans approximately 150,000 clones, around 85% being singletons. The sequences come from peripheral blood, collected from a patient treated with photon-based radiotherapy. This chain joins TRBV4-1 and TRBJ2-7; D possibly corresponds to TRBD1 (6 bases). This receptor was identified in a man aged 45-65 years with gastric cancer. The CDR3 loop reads CASSHPGAYEQYF. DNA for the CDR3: TGCGCCAGCAGCCACCCAGGGGCTTACGAGCAGTACTTC.